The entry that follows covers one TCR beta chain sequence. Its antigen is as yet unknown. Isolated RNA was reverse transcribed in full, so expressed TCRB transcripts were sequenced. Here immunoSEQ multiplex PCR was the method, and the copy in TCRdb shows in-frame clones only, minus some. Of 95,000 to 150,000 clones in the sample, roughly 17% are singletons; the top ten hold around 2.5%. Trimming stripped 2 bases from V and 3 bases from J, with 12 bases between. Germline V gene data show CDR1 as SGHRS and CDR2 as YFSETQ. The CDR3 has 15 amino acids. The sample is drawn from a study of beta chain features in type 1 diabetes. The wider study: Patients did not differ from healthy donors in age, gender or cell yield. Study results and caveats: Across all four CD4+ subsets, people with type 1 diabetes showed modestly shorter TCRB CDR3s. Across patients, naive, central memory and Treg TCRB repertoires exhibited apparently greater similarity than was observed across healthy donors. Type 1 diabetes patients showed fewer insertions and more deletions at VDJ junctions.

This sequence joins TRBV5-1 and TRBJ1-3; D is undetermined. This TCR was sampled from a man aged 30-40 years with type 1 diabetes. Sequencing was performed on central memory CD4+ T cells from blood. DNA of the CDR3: TGCGCCAGCAGCTTAGGCACACGGAGTGGAAACACCATATATTTT. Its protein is CASSLGTRSGNTIYF. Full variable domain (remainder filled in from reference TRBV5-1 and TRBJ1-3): KAGVTQTPRYLIKTRGQQVTLSCSPISGHRSVSWYQQTPGQGLQFLFEYFSETQRNKGNFPGRFSGRQFSNSRSEMNVSTLELGDSALYLCASSLGTRSGNTIYFGEGSWLTVV.